This T cell receptor beta chain was observed in a study of molecular identifiers for immune sequencing clone quantification. Across the study: Five portions were made in replicates from RNA of around 20,000 or 100,000 naive CD8 cells, and four underwent sequencing.

The CDR3 loop spans 18 amino acids. Per the germline V gene, CDR1 is SEHNR and CDR2 is FQNEAQ (reference sequence). The V end lost 3 bases, the J end lost 0 bases, and 17 bases lay between the germline ends. Making the bulk TCR libraries relied on previously described methods and listed TCR primers. TCRdb recomputed calls from the PCR reads with MiXCR, one row per CDR3 protein. The sample lists more than 450,000 distinct CDR3 sequences; about 20% were seen once. Sorted naive CD8 T cells were those defined as CD8+CD4-CCR7+CD45RA+. This clonotype was detected ten times or more. The clonotype originates from a human donor in good health. Some libraries in this study had Jurkat cell RNA spiked in. Sequencing input: naive CD8+ T cells from blood, with Jurkat cell RNA spiked in. Subset described: FACS-sorted CD8+CD4-CCR7+CD45RA+ naive T cells. The chain couples TRBV7-9 to TRBJ2-2; D assignment may be TRBD1 or TRBD2 (6 bases each). The CDR3 DNA sequence: TGTGCCAGCAGCTTCCCCTCCGCCGGGGGCCCGAACACCGGGGAGCTGTTTTTT. Translation: CASSFPSAGGPNTGELFF. The full variable domain, rest sourced from reference TRBV7-9 and TRBJ2-2, is DTGVSQNPRHKITKRGQNVTFRCDPISEHNRLYWYRQTLGQGPEFLTYFQNEAQLEKSRLLSDRFSAERPKGSFSTLEIQRTEQGDSAMYLCASSFPSAGGPNTGELFFGEGSRLTVL.